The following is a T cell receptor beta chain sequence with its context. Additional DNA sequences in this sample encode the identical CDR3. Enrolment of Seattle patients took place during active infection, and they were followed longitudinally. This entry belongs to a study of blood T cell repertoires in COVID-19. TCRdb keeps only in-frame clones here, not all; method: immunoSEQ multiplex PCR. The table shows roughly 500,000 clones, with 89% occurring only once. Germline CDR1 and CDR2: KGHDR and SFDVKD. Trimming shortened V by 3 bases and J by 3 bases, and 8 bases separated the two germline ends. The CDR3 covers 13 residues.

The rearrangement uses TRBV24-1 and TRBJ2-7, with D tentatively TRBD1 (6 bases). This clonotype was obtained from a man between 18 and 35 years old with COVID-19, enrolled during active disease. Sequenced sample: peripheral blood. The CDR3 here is CATSDTGLYEQYF. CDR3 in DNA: TGTGCCACCAGTGATACAGGGCTCTACGAGCAGTACTTC.